The source of this TCR beta chain is a study of T-cell memory formation after mild COVID-19. Study-wide results and caveats: The finding that pre-infection memory included some responding clones suggested that cross-reactive memory joined.

This clonotype came up many times. The antigen is unknown. TCRdb independently ran MiXCR on the 5' RACE reads; one entry per CDR3 protein. This table holds under 300,000 distinct CDR3 sequences, 16% found once. The source material was PBMCs or a T cell subset sorted from them (not recorded which). The receptor's source is a man between 18 and 35 years old who had mild COVID-19 (a few samples of this study predate the infection). Cell type and time point are not known.

The CDR3 DNA is TGTGCCAGTAAGAGCGGTAGCGGGGGCCCCAACACCGGGGAGCTGTTTTTT. Translation: CASKSGSGGPNTGELFF. V and J are TRBV19 and TRBJ2-2, with 9 nucleotides matching TRBD2. V dropped 7 bases and J dropped 2; count of bases not matched to a gene: 11. The CDR3 is 17 amino acids. The germline CDR1 and CDR2 sequences are LNHDA and SQIVND (reference sequence).